Listed below are T cell receptor beta chains from one sample, sequenced in a study of beta chain features in type 1 diabetes. Here immunoSEQ multiplex PCR was the method, and the copy in TCRdb shows in-frame clones only, minus some. The sample carries roughly 70,000 clones, approximately 47% recorded once. The source material was central memory CD4+ T cells from blood. These TCRs come from a man aged 30-40 years with type 1 diabetes. CDR3s include the opening cysteine and the closing phenylalanine or tryptophan. Fields, in order: V gene, D gene, J gene, clone size, CDR3 DNA, CDR3 protein. The D gene is left open where the match is weak. The size of a clone is reported for some rows only, either as once, few or many, or as a class for expanded clones.

TRBV19	-	TRBJ1-1	-	TGTGCCAGTACGAATGCCGGGAGGCAGGCATCCACTGAAGCTTTCTTT	CASTNAGRQASTEAFF
TRBV9	TRBD2	TRBJ2-1	-	TGTGCCAGCAGCTCTCCCCGTGGGACTAGCGGGGGAGGGACCCACAATGAGCAGTTCTTC	CASSSPRGTSGGGTHNEQFF
TRBV18	TRBD1	TRBJ1-1	-	TGTGCCAGCTTCACCCAGGGGGGTACTGAAGCTTTCTTT	CASFTQGGTEAFF
TRBV5-1	TRBD2	TRBJ2-1	-	TGCGCCAGCAGGTCGGGGGGGGGCCAGAATGAGCAGTTCTTC	CASRSGGGQNEQFF
TRBV7-9	TRBD1	TRBJ1-1	few	TGTGCCAGCAGTCCTGGACAGGTTAGGGAAGACACTGAAGCTTTCTTT	CASSPGQVREDTEAFF
TRBV5-1	TRBD2	TRBJ2-1	-	TGCGCCAGCAGCTCCTTTTCTAGCGGGAGGACCTACAATGAGCAGTTCTTC	CASSSFSSGRTYNEQFF
TRBV5-1	-	TRBJ1-1	-	TGCGCCAGCAGGCGTTCAGGGGTAGGGGCCACTGAAGCTTTCTTT	CASRRSGVGATEAFF
TRBV5-6	-	TRBJ1-1	-	TGTGCCAGCAGCTTGGGGAGGGTCACTGAAGCTTTCTTT	CASSLGRVTEAFF
TRBV19	TRBD2	TRBJ2-4	few	TGTGCCGGGGGACCTCGGGAGGGAAACATTCAGTACTTC	CAGGPREGNIQYF
TRBV4-1	-	TRBJ1-6	few	TGCGCCAGCAGTCGGGGACTCGGAGGTAATTCACCCCTCCACTTT	CASSRGLGGNSPLHF
TRBV11-3	TRBD1	TRBJ2-5	few	TGTGCCAGCAGCCCCAGGGGGAAGGAGGAGACCCAGTACTTC	CASSPRGKEETQYF
TRBV25-1	-	TRBJ1-2	-	TGTGCCAGCAGTGGGACAGTCTATGGCTACACCTTC	CASSGTVYGYTF
TRBV18	TRBD1	TRBJ2-7	few	TGTGCCAGCTCACCACGACCGGGGACAGGGAGTTTCTACGAGCAGTACTTC	CASSPRPGTGSFYEQYF
TRBV19	TRBD1	TRBJ1-2	-	TGTGCCAGTAGGAAATCATCAGGGGACAGACAAGGCTACACCTTC	CASRKSSGDRQGYTF
TRBV6-1	-	TRBJ2-5	-	TGTGCCAGCAGCGAAGGGGCAGGGGTAGGAGAGACCCAGTACTTC	CASSEGAGVGETQYF
TRBV29-1	-	TRBJ2-1	few	TGCAGCGTTGAACAGGGAGGCAATGAGCAGTTCTTC	CSVEQGGNEQFF
TRBV10-2	TRBD2	TRBJ2-3	-	TGCGCCAGCGGGGGACTAGCGGGAGTGGCAGATACGCAGTATTTT	CASGGLAGVADTQYF
TRBV5-1	-	TRBJ1-2	-	TGCGCCAGCAGCTTGGGTTCACAGGGTATCTATGGCTACACCTTC	CASSLGSQGIYGYTF
TRBV18	TRBD1	TRBJ1-2	once	TGTGCCAGCTCACCGGGACAGGGGCATGGCTACACCTTC	CASSPGQGHGYTF
TRBV18	-	TRBJ2-6	few	TGTGCCAGCTCACCAACAGGGCCTGGGGCCAACGTCCTGACTTTC	CASSPTGPGANVLTF
TRBV6-5	TRBD2	TRBJ2-7	-	TGTGCCAGCAGACGGACTAGCGGCTACGAGCAGTACTTC	CASRRTSGYEQYF
TRBV7-8	-	TRBJ1-5	-	TGTGCCAGCAGCCTTCAGGGGACGAGAAGCAATCAGCCCCAGCATTTT	CASSLQGTRSNQPQHF
TRBV5-1	TRBD1	TRBJ2-7	-	TGCGCCAGCAGCAGACCGGGACAGGGGACCTACGAGCAGTACTTC	CASSRPGQGTYEQYF
TRBV6-6	-	TRBJ2-5	-	TGTGCCAGCAGTTACTCGATTCCGGGAGAAGAGACCCAGTACTTC	CASSYSIPGEETQYF
TRBV23-1	TRBD1	TRBJ2-7	few	TGCGCCAGCAGTCAAGTAGGGACAGTCCCTTCCTACGAGCAGTACTTC	CASSQVGTVPSYEQYF
TRBV6-6	-	TRBJ2-1	-	TGTGCCAGCGGGAGGGGGGGATCGTCTAAGGGTGAGCAGTTCTTC	CASGRGGSSKGEQFF
TRBV6-5	TRBD1	TRBJ1-5	-	TGTGCCAGCAGCTCGGACAGGGGTGGCAATCAGCCCCAGCATTTT	CASSSDRGGNQPQHF
TRBV19	-	TRBJ2-1	few	TGTGCCAGTAGAGCGGGTACAGAAAATAACAATGAGCAGTTCTTC	CASRAGTENNNEQFF
TRBV29-1	TRBD1	TRBJ2-7	few	TGCAGCGTGAGGGGACAGGGGGCCTGGGAGCAGTACTTC	CSVRGQGAWEQYF
TRBV9	-	TRBJ2-2	once	TGTGCCAGCAGCGTCGGACAGAACACCGGGGAGCTGTTTTTT	CASSVGQNTGELFF
TRBV5-1	-	TRBJ2-2	-	TGCGCCAGCAGCTTGGGTTCACAGAACACCGGGGAGCTGTTTTTT	CASSLGSQNTGELFF
TRBV5-1	-	TRBJ2-1	-	TGCGCCAGCAGCTTGGGCGTGGGGGGAAATGAGCAGTTCTTC	CASSLGVGGNEQFF
TRBV7-9	-	TRBJ1-2	few	TGTGCCAGCAGCTTAAAGGGGTCGGCTAACTATGGCTACACCTTC	CASSLKGSANYGYTF
TRBV12-5	TRBD2	TRBJ2-1	once	TGTGCTAGTGGTTCCAGCGGGGGGGTCGCCTACAATGAGCAGTTCTTC	CASGSSGGVAYNEQFF
TRBV18	-	TRBJ2-2	-	TGTGCCAGCTCACCTGGCTCAGGCCACTACACCGGGGAGCTGTTTTTT	CASSPGSGHYTGELFF
TRBV2	-	TRBJ1-3	few	TGTGCCAGCAGTGACGCTCCCGAACGGAACACCATATATTTT	CASSDAPERNTIYF
TRBV6-5	-	TRBJ2-7	-	TGTGCCAGCAGCAGCGGACGGATAGGCAACGAGCAGTACTTC	CASSSGRIGNEQYF
TRBV6-1	-	TRBJ1-1	few	TGTGCCAGCAAAAGACAGGCTGAAGCTTTCTTT	CASKRQAEAFF
TRBV10-2	TRBD2	TRBJ2-1	-	TGCGCCAGCAGTGGTACTAGCGGGATGAATGAGCAGTTCTTC	CASSGTSGMNEQFF
TRBV14	-	TRBJ2-5	-	TGTGCCAGCAGCGCCGGCGGGACCCAGTACTTC	CASSAGGTQYF
TRBV11-1	-	TRBJ2-7	-	TGTGCCAGCAGCCCCCGGACTCGCTACGAGCAGTACTTC	CASSPRTRYEQYF
TRBV6-1	-	TRBJ1-5	few	TGTGCCAGCACCCTTTCGGGTGACAGTTCTCCCCAGCATTTT	CASTLSGDSSPQHF
TRBV6-1	-	TRBJ1-6	-	TGTGCCAGCATTGCCAGGTCTTATTCACCCCTCCACTTT	CASIARSYSPLHF
TRBV11-2	-	TRBJ2-5	few	TGTGCCAGCAGCCCCCTCGTGGGAGAAGAGACCCAGTACTTC	CASSPLVGEETQYF
TRBV23-1	TRBD2	TRBJ2-5	-	TGCGCCAGCAGTCATGGCGGGAGGGAAGAGACCCAGTACTTC	CASSHGGREETQYF
TRBV6-6	-	TRBJ1-3	-	TGTGCCAGCAGTCCCGCGGCGTCTGGAAACACCATATATTTT	CASSPAASGNTIYF
TRBV15	TRBD1	TRBJ2-2	few	TGTGCCACCAGCAGAGGGGACAGGAACACCGGGGAGCTGTTTTTT	CATSRGDRNTGELFF
TRBV10-3	TRBD1	TRBJ2-2	few	TGTGCCATCAGTGAGTCAGCGGGACAGGGGACGGCTGGGGAGCTGTTTTTT	CAISESAGQGTAGELFF
TRBV5-1	-	TRBJ2-5	-	TGCGCCAGCAGCATTACAGGGCAAGAGACCCAGTACTTC	CASSITGQETQYF
TRBV6-1	TRBD1	TRBJ1-5	-	TGTGCCAGCAGCACAGGGGCCTTTAGCAATCAGCCCCAGCATTTT	CASSTGAFSNQPQHF
TRBV7-9	TRBD1	TRBJ2-7	-	TGTGCCAGCAGCTTTCAGGGGGCCTACGAGCAGTACTTC	CASSFQGAYEQYF
TRBV6-1	TRBD1	TRBJ2-5	-	TGTGCCAGCAGTGGACAGGGCATCCAAGAGACCCAGTACTTC	CASSGQGIQETQYF
TRBV7-2	-	TRBJ1-6	-	TGTGCCAGCAGCTTATGGGAGAATTCACCCCTCCACTTT	CASSLWENSPLHF
TRBV5-4	TRBD2	TRBJ2-1	once	TGTGCCAGCAGCCCCGGACTAGCGGGAGTCAATGAGCAGTTCTTC	CASSPGLAGVNEQFF
TRBV7-6	-	TRBJ2-1	-	TGTGCCAGCAGCTTAGGGGGCGGCGAGACCTACAATGAGCAGTTCTTC	CASSLGGGETYNEQFF
TRBV2	-	TRBJ1-5	once	TGTGCCAGCACCTCGAGAGGACAGCGCAATCAGCCCCAGCATTTT	CASTSRGQRNQPQHF
TRBV7-6	TRBD1	TRBJ2-7	-	TGTGCCAGCAGCCGGACAGGGCGCAATTACGAGCAGTACTTC	CASSRTGRNYEQYF
TRBV14	TRBD1	TRBJ2-7	-	TGTGCCAGCAGCCCACAGGGGGCTGGCGAGCAGTACTTC	CASSPQGAGEQYF